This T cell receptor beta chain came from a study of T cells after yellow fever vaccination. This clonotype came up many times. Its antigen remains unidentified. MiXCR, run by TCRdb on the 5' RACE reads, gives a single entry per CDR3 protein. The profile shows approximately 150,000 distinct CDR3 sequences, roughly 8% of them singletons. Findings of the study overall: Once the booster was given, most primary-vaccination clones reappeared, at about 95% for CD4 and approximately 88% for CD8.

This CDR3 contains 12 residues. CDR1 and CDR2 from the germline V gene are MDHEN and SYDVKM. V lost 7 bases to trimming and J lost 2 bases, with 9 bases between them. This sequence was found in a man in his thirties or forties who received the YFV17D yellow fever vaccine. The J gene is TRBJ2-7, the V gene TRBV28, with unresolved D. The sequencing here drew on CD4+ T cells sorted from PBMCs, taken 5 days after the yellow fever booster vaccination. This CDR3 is CASMTSTYEQYF. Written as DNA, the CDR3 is TGTGCCAGCATGACTTCTACCTACGAGCAGTACTTC.